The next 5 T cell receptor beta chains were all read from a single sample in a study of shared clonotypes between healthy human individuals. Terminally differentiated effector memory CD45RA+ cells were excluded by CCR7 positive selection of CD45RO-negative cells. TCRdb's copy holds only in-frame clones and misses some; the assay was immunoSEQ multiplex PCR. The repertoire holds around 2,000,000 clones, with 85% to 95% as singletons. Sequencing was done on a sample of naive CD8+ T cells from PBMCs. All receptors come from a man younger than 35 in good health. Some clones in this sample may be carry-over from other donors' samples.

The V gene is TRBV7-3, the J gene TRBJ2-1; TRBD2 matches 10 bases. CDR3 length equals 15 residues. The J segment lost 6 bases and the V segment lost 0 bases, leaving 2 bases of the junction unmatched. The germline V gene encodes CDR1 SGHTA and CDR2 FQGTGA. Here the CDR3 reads CASSLTSGRANEQFF. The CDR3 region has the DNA TGTGCCAGCAGCTTAACCAGCGGGAGGGCCAATGAGCAGTTCTTC.

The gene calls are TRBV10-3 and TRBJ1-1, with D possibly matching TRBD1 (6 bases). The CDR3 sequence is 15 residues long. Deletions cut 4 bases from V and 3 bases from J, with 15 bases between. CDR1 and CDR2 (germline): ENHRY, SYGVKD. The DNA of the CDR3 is TGTGCCATCAGTGGGAGGGACACCCGGGACACTGAAGCTTTCTTT. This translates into CAISGRDTRDTEAFF.

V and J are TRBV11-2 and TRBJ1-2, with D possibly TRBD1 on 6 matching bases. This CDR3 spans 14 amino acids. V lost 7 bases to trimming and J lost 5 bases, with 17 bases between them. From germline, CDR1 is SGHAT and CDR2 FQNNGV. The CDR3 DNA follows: TGTGCCAGCAACCCGGGGGGCCTTGGGTATGGCTACACCTTC. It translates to CASNPGGLGYGYTF.

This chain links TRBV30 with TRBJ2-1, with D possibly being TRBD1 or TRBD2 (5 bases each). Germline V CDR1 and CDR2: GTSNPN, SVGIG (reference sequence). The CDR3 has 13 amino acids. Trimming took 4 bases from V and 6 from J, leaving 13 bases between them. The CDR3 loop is CAWTRAGGNEQFF. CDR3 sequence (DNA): TGTGCCTGGACACGCGCTGGGGGCAATGAGCAGTTCTTC.

CDR3 in DNA: TGTGCCAGCTATGGGTCAGCCTACGAGCAGTACTTC. Its translation: CASYGSAYEQYF. The chain recombines TRBV27 with TRBJ2-7; no definite D call. The CDR3 length is 12 residues. Trimming took 8 bases from V and 2 from J, leaving 10 bases between them. The germline V gene has CDR1 MNHEY and CDR2 SMNVEV (reference sequence).